This T cell receptor (beta chain) came from a study of human T cells and chemical hapten exposure. At the level of the study: Minor pooled library volume differences mainly drove per-sample TCR yield variation.

Indicated time point: healthy volunteer bleed at 2 weeks. Unseparated into fractions, whole blood served as the source from which total RNA was extracted. In the library, unique molecular identifiers were attached to individual cDNA molecules. TCRdb recomputed calls from the RACE reads with MiXCR, one row per CDR3 protein. Among 130,000 or so distinct CDR3 sequences listed, roughly 9.5% were seen once. This CDR3 has 14 amino acids. The V end was cut by 0 bases, the J end by 5 bases, with 10 bases between. CDR1 SGHDN and CDR2 FVKESK come from the germline V gene. This sequence originates from a male donor in good health. Some clones in this sample may be carry-over from other donors' samples. The chain employs TRBV14 and TRBJ1-1; D is unresolved. Sequenced: whole blood. The CDR3 is CASSQESGWTEAFF. As DNA, the CDR3 is TGTGCCAGCAGCCAAGAAAGTGGCTGGACTGAAGCTTTCTTT. The variable domain in full, with the rest retrieved from reference TRBV14 and TRBJ1-1, is EAGVTQFPSHSVIEKGQTVTLRCDPISGHDNLYWYRRVMGKEIKFLLHFVKESKQDESGMPNNRFLAERTGGTYSTLKVQPAELEDSGVYFCASSQESGWTEAFFGQGTRLTVV.